The T cell receptor (beta chain) under discussion was sequenced for a study of T cell repertoires in cytomegalovirus infection. Study context: Newly reported HLA-C-restricted and thoroughly characterized HLA-B-restricted CMV epitopes were employed. A matching HLA type, together with CMV infection, was signaled by public TCR beta signatures.

This clonotype was recorded a few times. No antigen is known for it. The germline CDR1 and CDR2 sequences are MNHNS and SASEGT. With 6 bases clipped from V and 9 bases from J, the junction kept 8 bases outside the gene matches. There are 13 residues in the CDR3. One entry per CDR3 protein results from TCRdb running MiXCR on the reads. The sample consists of hundreds of thousands of distinct CDR3 sequences, 33% of them appearing once. This sequence was found in a human donor in good health (CMV status not recorded). Some clones in this sample may be carry-over from other donors' samples. This sequence joins TRBV6-1 and TRBJ2-7; 10 positions agree with TRBD1. Here the sequenced sample was cultured PBMCs, taken from culture after CMV antigen stimulation. The CDR3 loop is CASSLRQGAWQYF. For the CDR3, the DNA is TGTGCCAGCAGCCTACGACAGGGGGCTTGGCAGTACTTC.